The rows below give T cell receptor beta chains drawn from one sample of a study of blood T cell repertoires in COVID-19. Method: immunoSEQ multiplex PCR; TCRdb's copy keeps in-frame clones and lacks some. The data show approximately 76,000 clones, roughly 85% seen once. Sequencing was done on a sample of peripheral blood. The receptors derive from an elderly woman with active or convalescent COVID-19. CDR3s include the opening cysteine and the closing phenylalanine or tryptophan. D genes are given only for firm matches. Clone size is given for some rows only: seen once, a few or many times, or a class if the clone is expanded.

d_gene,v_gene,abundance,j_gene,CDR3aa,CDR3nt
TRBD1,TRBV6-6,NA,TRBJ1-1,CASSGRQGAGTEAFF,TGTGCCAGCAGTGGGAGACAGGGGGCGGGAACTGAAGCTTTCTTT
NA,TRBV7-8,few,TRBJ1-2,CASSLSKVFYGYTF,TGTGCCAGCAGCTTAAGCAAAGTGTTCTATGGCTACACCTTC
NA,TRBV20-1,NA,TRBJ2-1,CSASPPHRGASNEQFF,TGCAGTGCTAGTCCCCCGCATCGGGGGGCTTCCAATGAGCAGTTCTTC
NA,TRBV15,NA,TRBJ1-2,CATSREDNRNYGYTF,TGTGCCACCAGCAGAGAGGACAACCGAAACTATGGCTACACCTTC
TRBD1,TRBV27,NA,TRBJ1-2,CASSLSGGNGYTF,TGTGCCAGCAGTTTATCAGGGGGCAATGGCTACACCTTC
NA,TRBV11-2,NA,TRBJ2-3,CASSSRRGWPDTQYF,TGTGCCAGCAGCTCCCGGCGGGGATGGCCAGATACGCAGTATTTT
NA,TRBV5-8,NA,TRBJ2-1,CASSLLGHSYNEQFF,TGTGCCAGCAGCTTACTCGGACATTCTTACAATGAGCAGTTCTTC
TRBD2,TRBV6-2/TRBV6-3,NA,TRBJ2-3,CASSRTSPDTQYF,TGTGCCAGCAGTCGGACTAGCCCAGATACGCAGTATTTT
NA,TRBV7-2,few,TRBJ2-7,CASSLYPLRDEQYF,TGTGCCAGCAGCTTGTACCCACTCCGGGACGAGCAGTACTTC
NA,TRBV6-5,NA,TRBJ2-7,CASTADSFPYEQYF,TGTGCCAGCACCGCCGACTCCTTCCCCTACGAGCAGTACTTC
NA,TRBV3-1/TRBV3-2,once,TRBJ1-1,CASSQYNGMNTEAFF,TGTGCCAGCAGCCAATATAACGGGATGAACACTGAAGCTTTCTTT
NA,TRBV9,NA,TRBJ2-1,CASSRDYNEQFF,TGTGCCAGCAGTCGGGACTACAATGAGCAGTTCTTC
NA,TRBV30,NA,TRBJ2-2,CAWSHRGTGELFF,TGTGCCTGGAGCCACCGGGGAACCGGGGAGCTGTTTTTT
NA,TRBV19,hyperexpanded,TRBJ2-2,CASRVGQDGELFF,TGTGCCAGTAGGGTGGGCCAGGACGGGGAGCTGTTTTTT
TRBD1,TRBV5-1,NA,TRBJ2-6,CASSLDPGQAYSGANVLTF,TGCGCCAGCAGCTTGGATCCGGGACAGGCCTACTCTGGGGCCAACGTCCTGACTTTC
NA,TRBV5-1,NA,TRBJ1-1,CASSSGQRMNTEAFF,TGCGCCAGCAGCTCCGGACAGAGGATGAACACTGAAGCTTTCTTT
NA,TRBV5-4,NA,TRBJ2-7,CASSLVESIVKYF,TGTGCCAGCAGCTTGGTTGAGTCCATCGTGAAGTACTTC
NA,TRBV7-2,NA,TRBJ2-1,CASSNIVGDEQFF,TGTGCCAGCAGCAATATAGTAGGGGATGAGCAGTTCTTC
TRBD2,TRBV6-2/TRBV6-3,NA,TRBJ2-1,CASSYREGDEQFF,TGTGCCAGCAGTTACAGGGAGGGCGATGAGCAGTTCTTC
TRBD2,TRBV18,NA,TRBJ2-5,CASSVLAGNQETQYF,TGTGCCAGCTCAGTTCTAGCGGGGAACCAAGAGACCCAGTACTTC
TRBD1,TRBV5-6,NA,TRBJ1-2,CASSHTGDYGYTF,TGTGCCAGCAGCCACACAGGGGACTATGGCTACACCTTC
TRBD2,TRBV7-2,NA,TRBJ2-1,CASSRRGGRVENEQFF,TGTGCCAGCAGCCGCCGTGGGGGGAGGGTGGAGAATGAGCAGTTCTTC
NA,TRBV11-2,NA,TRBJ2-3,CASSQNLADTQYF,TGTGCCAGCAGCCAAAACCTAGCGGATACGCAGTATTTT
NA,TRBV28,NA,TRBJ1-1,CASSLQGWNTEAFF,TGTGCCAGCAGTTTACAGGGCTGGAACACTGAAGCTTTCTTT
NA,TRBV12-3/TRBV12-4,NA,TRBJ1-2,CASSFINYGYTF,TGTGCCAGCAGTTTTATAAACTATGGCTACACCTTC
NA,TRBV5-1,NA,TRBJ1-1,CASSLDGGDLNTEAFF,TGCGCCAGCAGCTTAGACGGGGGGGATTTAAACACTGAAGCTTTCTTT
TRBD1,TRBV2,NA,TRBJ1-1,CASSFGRGYVTEAFF,TGTGCCAGCAGCTTTGGCAGGGGGTATGTAACTGAAGCTTTCTTT
TRBD2,TRBV20-1,NA,TRBJ2-5,CSASDTSGGASSQYF,TGCAGTGCTAGTGATACTAGCGGGGGGGCTTCTTCTCAGTACTTC
TRBD2,TRBV4-3,NA,TRBJ2-1,CASSQERWLAGNNEQFF,TGCGCCAGCAGCCAAGAACGGTGGCTAGCGGGTAACAATGAGCAGTTCTTC
NA,TRBV30,NA,TRBJ1-2,CAWSVGRDYGYTF,TGTGCCTGGAGTGTAGGGCGGGACTATGGCTACACCTTC
TRBD2,TRBV10-1,few,TRBJ2-2,CASSEGTSGTGELFF,TGCGCCAGCAGTGAAGGGACTAGCGGCACCGGGGAGCTGTTTTTT
NA,TRBV9,NA,TRBJ1-2,CASSVLPPGDYGYTF,TGTGCCAGCAGCGTGCTGCCTCCGGGGGACTATGGCTACACCTTC
TRBD2,TRBV28,NA,TRBJ2-7,CVTSGGGYEQYF,TGTGTTACAAGCGGGGGGGGATACGAGCAGTACTTC
TRBD1,TRBV19,NA,TRBJ1-5,CASSPGQGHNQPQHF,TGTGCCAGTAGTCCGGGACAGGGACACAATCAGCCCCAGCATTTT